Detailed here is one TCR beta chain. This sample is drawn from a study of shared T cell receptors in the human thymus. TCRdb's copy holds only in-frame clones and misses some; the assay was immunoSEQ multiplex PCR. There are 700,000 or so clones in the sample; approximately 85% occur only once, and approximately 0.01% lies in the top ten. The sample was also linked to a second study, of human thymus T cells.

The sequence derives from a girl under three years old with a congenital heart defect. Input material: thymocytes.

The CDR3 bases are TGCGCCAGCAGCCAAGATCGGTTCACGCGACTAGCGGGGGGGTGCTCCTACGAGCAGTACTTC. Amino acid sequence: CASSQDRFTRLAGGCSYEQYF. The chain links TRBV4-1 to TRBJ2-7; 14 bases align to TRBD2. The CDR3 has 21 amino acids. Germline CDR1 reads MGHRA; CDR2 reads YSYEKL. V lost 0 bases to trimming and J lost 0 bases; unmatched junction nucleotides: 13.